Presented here are 2 T cell receptor beta chains from one specimen sequenced in a study of human T cells and chemical hapten exposure. The sample's time point: patch test 1, 2 weeks after DPC sensitization. Treatment specified: therapeutic diphenylcyclopropenone sensitization with weekly scalp DPC. Each CDR3 protein gets one entry after TCRdb re-called the RACE reads with MiXCR. The sample lists about 360,000 distinct CDR3 sequences, under 9% seen once, with approximately 8% in the top ten. The source material was whole blood, sampled in connection with sensitization to the hapten diphenylcyclopropenone (DPC). All receptors come from a woman under 30 with alopecia areata. Some clones in this sample may be carry-over from other donors' samples.

This clonotype was counted at least ten times. The V and J genes are TRBV6-6 and TRBJ2-5, with 12 bases identical to TRBD1. CDR3 length: 14 amino acids. Trimming took 5 bases from V and 7 from J; bases not matched to a gene: 5. Germline loops: CDR1 MNHNY, CDR2 SVGAGI (reference sequence). The DNA of the CDR3 is TGTGCCAGCAGTCCCGGGACAGGGGGCTGGACCCAGTACTTC. It specifies CASSPGTGGWTQYF.

This clonotype occurred a few times. The chain employs TRBV7-8 and TRBJ2-2, with TRBD1 identical over 10 bases. CDR3 size: 16 residues. V was pared by 2 bases and J by 7 bases, with 7 bases of the junction left unmatched. The germline CDR1 and CDR2 sequences are SGHVS and FQNEAQ. As DNA, the CDR3 is TGTGCCAGCAGCTTAAGGGACAGGGGACGGGGCGGGGAGCTGTTTTTT. This sequence encodes CASSLRDRGRGGELFF.